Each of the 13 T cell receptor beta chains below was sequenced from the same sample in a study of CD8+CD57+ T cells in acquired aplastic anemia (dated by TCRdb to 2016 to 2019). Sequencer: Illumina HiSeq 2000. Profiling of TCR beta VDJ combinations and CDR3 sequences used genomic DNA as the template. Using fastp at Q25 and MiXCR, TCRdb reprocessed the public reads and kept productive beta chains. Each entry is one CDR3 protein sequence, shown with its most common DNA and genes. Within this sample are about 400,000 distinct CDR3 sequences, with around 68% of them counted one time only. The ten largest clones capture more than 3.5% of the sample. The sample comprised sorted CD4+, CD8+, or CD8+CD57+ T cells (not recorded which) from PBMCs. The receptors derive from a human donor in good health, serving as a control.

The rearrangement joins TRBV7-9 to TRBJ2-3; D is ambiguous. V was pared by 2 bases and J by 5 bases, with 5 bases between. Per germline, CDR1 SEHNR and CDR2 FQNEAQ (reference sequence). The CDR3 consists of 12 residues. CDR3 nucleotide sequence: TGTGCCAGCAGCTTAAAAGGAGATACGCAGTATTTT. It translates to CASSLKGDTQYF.

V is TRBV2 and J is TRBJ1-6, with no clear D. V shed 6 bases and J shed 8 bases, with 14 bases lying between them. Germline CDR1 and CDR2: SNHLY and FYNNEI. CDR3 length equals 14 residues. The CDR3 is CASSPPQKHSPLHF. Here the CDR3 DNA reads TGTGCCAGCAGCCCACCACAGAAACATTCACCCCTCCACTTT.

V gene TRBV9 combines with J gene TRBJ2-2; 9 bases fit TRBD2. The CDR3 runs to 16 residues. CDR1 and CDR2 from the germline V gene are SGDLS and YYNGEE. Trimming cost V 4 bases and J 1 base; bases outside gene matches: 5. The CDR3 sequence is CASSFAGGGNTGELFF. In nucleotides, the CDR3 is TGTGCCAGCAGCTTCGCGGGGGGGGGGAACACCGGGGAGCTGTTTTTT.

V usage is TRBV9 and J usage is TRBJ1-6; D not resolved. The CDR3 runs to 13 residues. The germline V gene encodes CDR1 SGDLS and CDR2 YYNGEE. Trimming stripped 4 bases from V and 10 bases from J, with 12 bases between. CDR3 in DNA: TGTGCCAGCAGCCCCGGGTTGAACTCACCCCTCCACTTT. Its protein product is CASSPGLNSPLHF. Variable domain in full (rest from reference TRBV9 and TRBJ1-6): DSGVTQTPKHLITATGQRVTLRCSPRSGDLSVYWYQQSLDQGLQFLIQYYNGEERAKGNILERFSAQQFPDLHSELNLSSLELGDSALYFCASSPGLNSPLHFGNGTRLTVT.

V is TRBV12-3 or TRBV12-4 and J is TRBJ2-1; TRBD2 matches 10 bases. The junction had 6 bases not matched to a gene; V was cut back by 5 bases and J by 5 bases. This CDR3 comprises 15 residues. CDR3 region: CASSPTSGADNEQFF. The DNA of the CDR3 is TGTGCCAGCAGTCCCACTAGCGGGGCCGACAATGAGCAGTTCTTC.

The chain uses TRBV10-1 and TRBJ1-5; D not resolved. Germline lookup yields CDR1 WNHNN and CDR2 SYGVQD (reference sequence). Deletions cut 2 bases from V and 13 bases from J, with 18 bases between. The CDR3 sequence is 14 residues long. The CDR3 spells CASSERPEGSPQHF. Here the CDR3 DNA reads TGCGCCAGCAGTGAGCGCCCAGAAGGAAGTCCGCAGCATTTT.

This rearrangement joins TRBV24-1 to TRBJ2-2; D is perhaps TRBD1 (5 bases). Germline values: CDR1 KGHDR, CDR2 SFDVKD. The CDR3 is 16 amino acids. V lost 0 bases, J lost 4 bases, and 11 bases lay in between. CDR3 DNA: TGTGCCACCAGTGATTTGAGTCAGGGCACCACCGGGGAGCTGTTTTTT. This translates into CATSDLSQGTTGELFF.

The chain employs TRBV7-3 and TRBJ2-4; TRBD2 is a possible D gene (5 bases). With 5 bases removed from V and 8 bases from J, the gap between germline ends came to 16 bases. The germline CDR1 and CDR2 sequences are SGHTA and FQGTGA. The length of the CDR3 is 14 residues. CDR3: CASSLGPEEDIQYF. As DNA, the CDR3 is TGTGCCAGCAGCCTAGGTCCCGAGGAGGACATTCAGTACTTC.

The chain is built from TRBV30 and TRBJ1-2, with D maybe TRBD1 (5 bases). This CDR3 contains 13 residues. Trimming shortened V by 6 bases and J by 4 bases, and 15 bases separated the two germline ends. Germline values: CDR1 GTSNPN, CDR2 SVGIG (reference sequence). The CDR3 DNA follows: TGTGCCTGCGCCCCAGCGGGGCTCTATGGCTACACCTTC. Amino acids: CACAPAGLYGYTF.

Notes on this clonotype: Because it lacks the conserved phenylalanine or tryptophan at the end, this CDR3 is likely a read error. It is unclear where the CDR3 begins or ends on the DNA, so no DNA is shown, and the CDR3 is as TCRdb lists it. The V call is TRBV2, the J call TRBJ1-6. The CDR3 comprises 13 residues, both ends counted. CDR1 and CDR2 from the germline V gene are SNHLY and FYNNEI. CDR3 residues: CASSVDGLSPLRS.

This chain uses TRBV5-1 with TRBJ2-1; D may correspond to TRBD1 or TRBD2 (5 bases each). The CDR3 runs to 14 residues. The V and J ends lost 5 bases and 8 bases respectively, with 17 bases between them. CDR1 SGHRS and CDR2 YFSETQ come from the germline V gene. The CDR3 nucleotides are TGCGCCAGCAGGGAGGCGCGGACATACTATGAGCAGTTCTTC. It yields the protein CASREARTYYEQFF.

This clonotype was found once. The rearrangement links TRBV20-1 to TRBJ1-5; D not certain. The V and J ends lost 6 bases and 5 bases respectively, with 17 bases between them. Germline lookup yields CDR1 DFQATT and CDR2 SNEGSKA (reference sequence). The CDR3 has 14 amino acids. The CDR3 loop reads CSASTERSDQPQHF. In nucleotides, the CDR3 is TGCAGTGCAAGTACAGAACGCAGCGATCAGCCCCAGCATTTT.

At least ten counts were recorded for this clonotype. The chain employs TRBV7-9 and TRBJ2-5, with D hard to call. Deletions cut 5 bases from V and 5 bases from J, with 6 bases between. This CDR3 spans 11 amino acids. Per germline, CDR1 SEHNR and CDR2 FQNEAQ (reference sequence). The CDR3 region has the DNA TGTGCCAGCAGCCCTGGTGAGACCCAGTACTTC. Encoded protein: CASSPGETQYF.